The sequence of this T cell receptor beta chain was determined in a study of beta chain features in type 1 diabetes. The isolated RNA, all of it, was reverse transcribed, so expressed TCRB transcripts were what got sequenced. The table came from immunoSEQ multiplex PCR; TCRdb's copy has only in-frame clones and leaves some out. The data hold over 500,000 clones, with less than 20% observed a single time. This CDR3 has 14 residues. Germline V gene lookup returns CDR1 GTSNPN and CDR2 SVGIG (reference sequence). Trimming cost V 5 bases and J 0 bases, with 11 bases left between them. Cell sorting via CD45RO/CCR7/CD25/CD127/CD95/CD27 was performed to obtain CD4+ naive, central memory, regulatory and stem cell-like memory cells.

The TCR was taken from a man younger than 35 in good health. The J gene is TRBJ2-1, the V gene TRBV30; D remains ambiguous. The sample consisted of naive CD4+ T cells from blood. In nucleotides, the CDR3 is TGTGCCTGGCTTGACTTGAGCTCCTACAATGAGCAGTTCTTC. Translating it yields CAWLDLSSYNEQFF.